The TCR beta chain described here comes from a study of T cells in Graves' hyperthyroidism and ophthalmopathy. Trimming removed 7 bases from V and 3 bases from J; junction bases left unmatched: 6. Germline V gene data show CDR1 as SEHNR and CDR2 as FQNEAQ (reference sequence). CDR3 size: 13 residues. Worth noting for this clonotype: As yet, its antigen is unknown.

There were TCR beta CDR3 regions amplified from RNA transcripts. First-round RT-PCR of the TCR CDR3 relied on the HTBI primer set. MiXCR, run by TCRdb on the multiplex PCR reads, gives a single entry per CDR3 protein. The sample has under 350,000 distinct CDR3 sequences, approximately 15% seen once. Whole-study results and caveats: Ophthalmopathy onset followed model prediction by a median approximately 6.2 months.

The V gene is TRBV7-9, the J gene TRBJ2-7, with 7 bases aligning to TRBD1. Source material: blood. The receptor was derived from a woman aged 55-69 years with Graves' ophthalmopathy. The CDR3 DNA reads as TGTGCCAGCAAAAGGGACAGCAGCTACGAGCAGTACTTC. This sequence encodes CASKRDSSYEQYF.